The 18 T cell receptor beta chains presented below share a single source sample, sequenced in a study of cytomegalovirus exposure and HLA in healthy donors. The PCR ran on 60 Vbeta and 13 Jbeta primers. The assay was immunoSEQ multiplex PCR, and TCRdb's table has in-frame clones only and misses some. The repertoire holds 100,000 or so clones, with around 80% as singletons. Material: PBMCs. Receptors originate from a man aged 40-49 years in good health and CMV-seronegative.

This clone has only a few counts. The genes are TRBV4-3 and TRBJ1-2; D gene uncertain. Looked up from germline, CDR1 is LGHNA and CDR2 is YSLEER. The CDR3 runs to 16 residues. Trimming pared 4 bases from V and 4 bases from J, leaving 19 bases between. Here the CDR3 reads CASSPYPQVGSYGYTF. The CDR3 coding sequence is TGCGCCAGCAGCCCCTACCCGCAGGTCGGCAGCTATGGCTACACCTTC.

This clone turned up a few times. The chain joins TRBV7-7 to TRBJ2-5; 8 bases map to TRBD1. The CDR3 contains 17 residues. V lost 5 bases and J lost 0; bases outside the gene matches: 11. Germline CDR1 SSHAT, CDR2 FNYEAQ (reference sequence). This chain's CDR3 is CASSRGWGQENQETQYF. The CDR3 DNA reads as TGTGCCAGCAGCCGGGGGTGGGGACAGGAGAACCAAGAGACCCAGTACTTC.

V and J are TRBV28 and TRBJ2-7; D gene ambiguous. V lost 6 bases, J lost 4 bases, and 13 bases lay in between. The CDR3 extends over 13 amino acids. Looked up from germline, CDR1 is MDHEN and CDR2 is SYDVKM. DNA for the CDR3: TGTGCCAGCAGCCCTTACGCGTCATACGAGCAGTACTTC. Translated, it gives CASSPYASYEQYF.

This chain links TRBV5-1 with TRBJ2-1; D is perhaps TRBD1 (6 bases). Trimming shortened V by 4 bases and J by 1 base, and 15 bases separated the two germline ends. CDR1 is SGHRS, CDR2 YFSETQ, per germline. There are 16 residues in the CDR3. DNA for the CDR3: TGCGCCAGCAGCCCCGGGACACTAGGATCCTACAATGAGCAGTTCTTC. Encoded protein: CASSPGTLGSYNEQFF.

This chain uses TRBV5-1 with TRBJ1-6; D might be TRBD1 (5 bases). This CDR3 spans 12 amino acids. V was shortened by 4 bases and J by 8 bases, with 7 bases between the two germline ends. The germline V gene encodes CDR1 SGHRS and CDR2 YFSETQ. The CDR3 nucleotides are TGCGCCAGCAGCAAGACAGATTCACCCCTCCACTTT. Encoded protein: CASSKTDSPLHF.

The chain has TRBV14 and TRBJ1-2; unclear D gene. The germline gives CDR1 SGHDN, CDR2 FVKESK. V lost 1 base to trimming and J lost 2 bases, with 8 bases between them. CDR3 length: 14 amino acids. CDR3 bases: TGTGCCAGCAGCCAAGTACATAGCAACTATGGCTACACCTTC. As protein: CASSQVHSNYGYTF. The whole variable domain, filled in from reference TRBV14 and TRBJ1-2, reads EAGVTQFPSHSVIEKGQTVTLRCDPISGHDNLYWYRRVMGKEIKFLLHFVKESKQDESGMPNNRFLAERTGGTYSTLKVQPAELEDSGVYFCASSQVHSNYGYTFGSGTRLTVV.

This clone came up once. The V gene is TRBV5-1, the J gene TRBJ1-2; no reliable D call. Germline loops: CDR1 SGHRS, CDR2 YFSETQ. V shed 1 base and J shed 8 bases, with 12 bases lying between them. The CDR3 runs to 13 residues. This chain's CDR3 is CASSLSRERGYTF. The CDR3 DNA is TGCGCCAGCAGCTTGTCAAGAGAACGAGGCTACACCTTC.

This rearrangement joins TRBV27 to TRBJ1-1, with 8 nucleotides matching TRBD1. The V gene's germline CDR1 is MNHEY and CDR2 SMNVEV (reference sequence). This CDR3 contains 13 residues. Trimming at V came to 3 bases and at J to 7 bases, leaving 4 bases not matched to a gene. This CDR3 is CASSFDRGREAFF. The CDR3 bases are TGTGCCAGCAGTTTTGACAGGGGCCGTGAAGCTTTCTTT.

This clone was observed a few times. V and J are TRBV28 and TRBJ1-1, with 7 bases aligning to TRBD1. From germline, CDR1 is MDHEN and CDR2 SYDVKM. J lost 1 base, V lost 5 bases, and 10 bases had no gene match. The CDR3 extends over 16 amino acids. The CDR3 sequence is CASSRLRGRENTEAFF. The CDR3 DNA is TGTGCCAGCAGTAGGTTAAGGGGGCGGGAGAACACTGAAGCTTTCTTT.

This chain uses TRBV15 with TRBJ2-7; 9 bases match TRBD1. CDR3 length equals 14 residues. Germline CDR1 LNHNV, CDR2 YYDKDF (reference sequence). Trimming cost V 5 bases and J 6 bases; bases outside gene matches: 8. The chain's CDR3 is CATSPRQGGCEQYF. Here the CDR3 DNA reads TGTGCCACCAGCCCACGACAGGGGGGATGCGAGCAGTACTTC.

The rearrangement joins TRBV6-6 to TRBJ1-2; D might be TRBD1 (5 bases). The CDR3 runs 16 residues. Germline V CDR1 and CDR2: MNHNY, SVGAGI (reference sequence). V was pared by 5 bases and J by 2 bases, with 18 bases between. The CDR3 coding sequence is TGTGCCAGCAGTCCCGCGGCAGGGATCGGCAACTATGGCTACACCTTC. Protein: CASSPAAGIGNYGYTF.

The rearrangement joins TRBV11-2 to TRBJ1-3; no reliable D call. Germline values: CDR1 SGHAT, CDR2 FQNNGV. The CDR3 covers 15 residues. With 1 base removed from V and 0 bases from J, the gap between germline ends came to 7 bases. The DNA for the CDR3 is TGTGCCAGCAGCTTAGCTGTTCTCTCTGGAAACACCATATATTTT. Translated: CASSLAVLSGNTIYF.

The chain links TRBV6-5 to TRBJ2-5; D is possibly TRBD2 (6 bases). The V gene's germline CDR1 is MNHEY and CDR2 SVGAGI. V was trimmed by 4 bases and J by 4 bases, leaving 10 bases between them. CDR3 length equals 13 residues. The CDR3 coding sequence is TGTGCCAGCAGTTTTCCGGGACTAGAGACCCAGTACTTC. This sequence encodes CASSFPGLETQYF.

The rearrangement links TRBV19 to TRBJ2-1; TRBD1 agrees at 8 bases. Germline-derived CDR1 and CDR2 are LNHDA and SQIVND (reference sequence). The CDR3 is made up of 14 amino acids. V lost 6 bases to trimming and J lost 2 bases; unmatched junction nucleotides: 3. The CDR3, as DNA: TGTGCCAGTAGCCCGACAGGGGCCTACAATGAGCAGTTCTTC. This encodes CASSPTGAYNEQFF.

J is TRBJ1-5 and V is TRBV11-2, with TRBD1 matching over 10 bases. The germline V gene has CDR1 SGHAT and CDR2 FQNNGV. There are 14 residues in the CDR3. The V segment lost 5 bases and the J segment 6 bases; nucleotides outside the gene matches: 4. CDR3 DNA: TGTGCCAGCAGCGCGGACAGGGGGGGTCAGCCCCAGCATTTT. Its translation is CASSADRGGQPQHF.

This rearrangement joins TRBV10-3 to TRBJ1-2; D might be TRBD1 (5 bases). The V gene lost 8 bases and the J gene lost 6 bases, with 22 bases spanning the gap. This CDR3 region has 15 residues. Germline lookup yields CDR1 ENHRY and CDR2 SYGVKD. The CDR3 reads CAIRVDKGHRNGYTF. As DNA, the CDR3 is TGTGCCATCCGTGTTGATAAGGGGCACCGAAATGGCTACACCTTC.

The V and J genes are TRBV19 and TRBJ2-2; D might be TRBD1 (6 bases). V was trimmed by 6 bases and J by 5 bases, leaving 19 bases between them. Germline V gives CDR1 LNHDA, CDR2 SQIVND (reference sequence). The CDR3 is made up of 16 amino acids. The CDR3 is CASRKPGQRLTGELFF. In DNA, the CDR3 is TGTGCCAGTAGAAAGCCGGGACAAAGACTTACCGGGGAGCTGTTTTTT. The full variable domain, its missing parts supplied by reference TRBV19 and TRBJ2-2, is DGGITQSPKYLFRKEGQNVTLSCEQNLNHDAMYWYRQDPGQGLRLIYYSQIVNDFQKGDIAEGYSVSREKKESFPLTVTSAQKNPTAFYLCASRKPGQRLTGELFFGEGSRLTVL.

The gene calls are TRBV5-6 and TRBJ1-5, with 9 bases matching TRBD1. V lost 4 bases to trimming and J lost 6 bases; unmatched junction nucleotides: 8. CDR1 SGHDT and CDR2 YYEEEE come from the germline V gene. The CDR3 is 15 residues long. CDR3 DNA sequence: TGTGCCAGCAGCGCATCCGGGACAGGGATTCAGCCCCAGCATTTT. Residues: CASSASGTGIQPQHF.